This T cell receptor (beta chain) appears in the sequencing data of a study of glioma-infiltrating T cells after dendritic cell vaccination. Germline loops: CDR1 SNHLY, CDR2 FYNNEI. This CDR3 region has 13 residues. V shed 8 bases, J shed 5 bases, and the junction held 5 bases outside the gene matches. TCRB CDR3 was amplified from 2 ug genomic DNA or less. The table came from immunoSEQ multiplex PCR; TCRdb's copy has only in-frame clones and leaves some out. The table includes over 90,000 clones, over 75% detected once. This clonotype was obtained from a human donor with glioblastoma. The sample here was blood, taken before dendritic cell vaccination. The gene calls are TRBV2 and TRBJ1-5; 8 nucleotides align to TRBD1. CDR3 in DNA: TGTGCCAGCGGACAGGGCGAGGATCAGCCCCAGCATTTT. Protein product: CASGQGEDQPQHF.